These T cell receptor beta chains were read from a single sample in a study of T-cell reconstitution after alpha-beta-depleted transplantation in children. TCRdb called the PCR reads again in MiXCR, with one record for every CDR3 protein. This table has around 600,000 distinct CDR3 sequences, 10% to 13% appearing once. The specimen was PBMCs from the stem cell graft donor, collected from the stem cell graft. The receptor source for this set is a human donor who donated a stem cell graft to a child with acute myeloid leukemia. Each CDR3 is given with its conserved first and last residue. The D gene is left open where the match is weak. Clone size is given for some rows only: seen once, a few or many times, or a class if the clone is expanded.

clone_size d_call j_call v_call cdr3_nt cdr3_aa
NA NA TRBJ2-3 TRBV7-3 TGTGCCAGCAGCTCGATGGGCCCCTTCACAGATACGCAGTATTTT CASSSMGPFTDTQYF
few NA TRBJ2-2 TRBV6-5 TGTGCCAGCAGTTACTCGCCTGGCGGGGAGCTGTTTTTT CASSYSPGGELFF
many TRBD1 TRBJ2-1 TRBV4-3 TGCGCCAGCAGCCAAGAAGGGACAGGGAATGAGCAGTTCTTC CASSQEGTGNEQFF
NA NA TRBJ2-1 TRBV24-1 TGTGCCACCAGTGATCCAACCGCCGGGAAAGAGCAGTTCTTC CATSDPTAGKEQFF
few TRBD2 TRBJ2-1 TRBV4-3 TGCGCCAGCAGCCTCGGACTAGCGGGAGGGTATGAGCAGTTCTTC CASSLGLAGGYEQFF
few NA TRBJ1-1 TRBV7-9 TGTGCCAGCAGCTTAGTCACCGCACCCACTGAAGCTTTCTTT CASSLVTAPTEAFF
few TRBD2 TRBJ2-1 TRBV5-6 TGTGCCAGCAGCTGGGGAGCTAGCGGGATGAGCTACAATGAGCAGTTCTTC CASSWGASGMSYNEQFF
NA TRBD1 TRBJ2-7 TRBV13 TGTGCCAGCAGCTTAGCCCCGTGGACAGGGGGGGGCTACGAGCAGTACTTC CASSLAPWTGGGYEQYF
NA TRBD2 TRBJ2-3 TRBV5-1 TGCGCCAGCAGCTCCCGGACTAGCGCAGATACGCAGTATTTT CASSSRTSADTQYF
few NA TRBJ2-5 TRBV7-3 TGTGCCAGCAGCTTAACGGGGCCCCGCGGGGAGACCCAGTACTTC CASSLTGPRGETQYF
few NA TRBJ2-3 TRBV20-1 TGCAGTGCTATACTCGGCACAGATACGCAGTATTTT CSAILGTDTQYF
few TRBD1 TRBJ2-1 TRBV19 TGTGCCAGTAGTATTCGGACAGGGGGGGACCTGAAAAATGAGCAGTTCTTC CASSIRTGGDLKNEQFF
NA TRBD2 TRBJ2-1 TRBV30 TGTGCCTGGGCCCACCCGGGACTAGATGAGCAGTTCTTC CAWAHPGLDEQFF
NA NA TRBJ2-4 TRBV6-4 TGTGCCAGCAGCGTTAGTGTCGGCCCCGGTCAAAACATTCAGTACTTC CASSVSVGPGQNIQYF
many NA TRBJ2-1 TRBV24-1 TGTGCCACCAGTGATACCGGGACTCATAGTGGCAGGGAGCAGTTCTTC CATSDTGTHSGREQFF
few NA TRBJ2-2 TRBV28 TGTGCCAGCACCCCCAGTCCAGTTCCGAACACCGGGGAGCTGTTTTTT CASTPSPVPNTGELFF
NA NA TRBJ2-3 TRBV20-1 TGCAGTGCTCATACTACCGTCACAGATACGCAGTATTTT CSAHTTVTDTQYF
NA NA TRBJ1-3 TRBV29-1 TGCAGCGGGGCTAGTTCTGGAAACACCATATATTTT CSGASSGNTIYF
NA NA TRBJ2-3 TRBV12-3/TRBV12-4 TGTGCCAGCACCAGGGGCGGGGTCACAGATACGCAGTATTTT CASTRGGVTDTQYF
many NA TRBJ1-2 TRBV5-1 TGCGCCAGCAGCTTTGTCACCAGTTCTAACTATGGCTACACCTTC CASSFVTSSNYGYTF
many NA TRBJ2-7 TRBV2 TGTGCCAGCACCAGGGTGGGGGGGGCACAAAACTACGAGCAGTACTTC CASTRVGGAQNYEQYF
many NA TRBJ2-3 TRBV7-9 TGTGCCAGCAGCTCGAACGGCGGACAGATCGTAGATACGCAGTATTTT CASSSNGGQIVDTQYF
NA TRBD2 TRBJ2-1 TRBV7-2 TGTGCCAGCAGCTTAGCGTCCGGACTAGCGGTCTCCTACAATGAGCAGTTCTTC CASSLASGLAVSYNEQFF
many NA TRBJ1-1 TRBV12-3/TRBV12-4 TGTGCCAGCAGTTTAGGGCCGAACACTGAAGCTTTCTTT CASSLGPNTEAFF
NA NA TRBJ2-4 TRBV3-1 TGTGCCAGCAGCCAATCAAACATTCAGTACTTC CASSQSNIQYF
few NA TRBJ2-7 TRBV6-5 TGTGCCAGCAGTTACGCTAACCGACAGGTTGGGAGCGAGCAGTACTTC CASSYANRQVGSEQYF
NA NA TRBJ2-7 TRBV6-2/TRBV6-3 TGTGCCAGCAGTTACCCGGGGGCCTTCTCCTACGAGCAGTACTTC CASSYPGAFSYEQYF
few NA TRBJ2-7 TRBV14 TGTGCCACTAGTATGTCGGGTCCTGGCGAGCAGTACTTC CATSMSGPGEQYF
few NA TRBJ2-5 TRBV29-1 TGCAGCGTCAGCCCGGAGACCCAGTACTTC CSVSPETQYF
many NA TRBJ1-1 TRBV20-1 TGCAGTGTCAGGAGGATCACTGAAGCTTTCTTT CSVRRITEAFF
many TRBD1 TRBJ2-5 TRBV20-1 TGCAGTGCCCAGGACAGGGGGAGGGTCAAAGAGACCCAGTACTTC CSAQDRGRVKETQYF
few TRBD1 TRBJ2-7 TRBV20-1 TGCAGTGCTATTGGACAGGGATCCTACGAGCAGTACTTC CSAIGQGSYEQYF
many NA TRBJ2-1 TRBV20-1 TGCAGTGCTAGTCGGGGAACCTACAATGAGCAGTTCTTC CSASRGTYNEQFF
few TRBD2 TRBJ2-3 TRBV29-1 TGCAGCGTTCCCGGACTAGCGGGAGCGGAAGATACGCAGTATTTT CSVPGLAGAEDTQYF
few TRBD2 TRBJ2-2 TRBV20-1 TGCAGTGCTGTGCCTAGCGGGAGGTTCCGGGAGCTGTTTTTT CSAVPSGRFRELFF
few NA TRBJ2-7 TRBV6-1 TGTGCCAGCAGAACAGACGGCACGACAGGAAGGCTCGGTCGTGGCGAGCAGTACTTC CASRTDGTTGRLGRGEQYF
many NA TRBJ2-3 TRBV20-1 TGCAGTGCTATAGGGCCAGATACGCAGTATTTT CSAIGPDTQYF
NA TRBD1 TRBJ1-5 TRBV29-1 TGCAGCGTACGGACAGGGGGAGATCAGCCCCAGCATTTT CSVRTGGDQPQHF
many NA TRBJ2-1 TRBV28 TGTGCCAGCAGTTTCACGGATGAGCAGTTCTTC CASSFTDEQFF
many TRBD2 TRBJ2-3 TRBV29-1 TGCAGCGTTTCGAGACTAGCGGGAGAGGTAGATACGCAGTATTTT CSVSRLAGEVDTQYF
NA NA TRBJ2-7 TRBV18 TGTGCCAGCTCACCATATCCGGGGGCACATCGCGAGCAGTACTTC CASSPYPGAHREQYF